Below are 24 T cell receptor beta chains sequenced from a single sample in a study of regulatory T cells in long-lasting Graves disease. Both iRepertoire HTBI primers and Arm-PCR of CDR3 regions were used to build the TCR beta libraries. Each CDR3 protein gets one entry after TCRdb re-called the multiplex PCR reads with MiXCR. Of 350,000 to 550,000 distinct CDR3 sequences listed, more than 12% are singletons. Time point here: newly diagnosed GD, antithyroid drugs for less than 3 months. PBMCs provided the RNA from which the TCR library was made. This sample also appeared in a second study, on T cells in Graves' hyperthyroidism and ophthalmopathy.

Sequencing was performed on peripheral blood mononuclear cells (PBMCs), taken at new diagnosis, from a patient treated with antithyroid drugs. The receptors were gathered from a woman aged 25 to 39 with Graves disease.

The J gene is TRBJ1-2, the V gene TRBV30; no clear D gene. V was cut by 3 bases and J by 2 bases, with 13 bases left in between. This CDR3 has 14 amino acids. Looked up from germline, CDR1 is GTSNPN and CDR2 is SVGIG (reference sequence). In DNA form, the CDR3 reads TGTGCCTGGAGACAGACCATCATAAACTATGGCTACACCTTC. This codes for CAWRQTIINYGYTF.

This clonotype has a count of ten or more. This may be a read error, as it is one base from a much larger clone. This chain's CDR3 is CSAEEASRCNEQFF. Written as DNA, the CDR3 is TGCAGTGCGGAAGAGGCTAGCAGATGCAATGAGCAGTTCTTC. The chain combines TRBV20-1 with TRBJ2-1, with a tentative D call TRBD2 (5 bases). This CDR3 has 14 amino acids. The germline V and J ends were trimmed by 6 bases and 6 bases, with 18 bases remaining between them. The germline CDR1 and CDR2 sequences are DFQATT and SNEGSKA (reference sequence).

This clonotype occurred a few times. This rearrangement joins TRBV5-1 to TRBJ2-5; 9 positions agree with TRBD1. This CDR3 region has 15 residues. V trimming: 4 bases; J trimming: 2 bases; junction bases outside the gene matches: 6. Germline CDR1 and CDR2: SGHRS and YFSETQ. The CDR3 is CASSAWDREQETQYF. DNA of the CDR3: TGCGCCAGCAGCGCCTGGGACAGGGAACAAGAGACCCAGTACTTC. Filled out from reference TRBV5-1 and TRBJ2-5, the complete variable domain reads KAGVTQTPRYLIKTRGQQVTLSCSPISGHRSVSWYQQTPGQGLQFLFEYFSETQRNKGNFPGRFSGRQFSNSRSEMNVSTLELGDSALYLCASSAWDREQETQYFGPGTRLLVL.

The V call is TRBV3-1, the J call TRBJ1-5, with D possibly TRBD1 on 5 matching bases. Trimming removed 0 bases at V and 2 bases at J, with 14 bases between. The CDR3 has 17 residues. The germline gives CDR1 LGHDT, CDR2 YNNKEL (reference sequence). The CDR3, as DNA: TGTGCCAGCAGCCAAGAGGGTAGGGGAGTGGGCAATCAGCCCCAGCATTTT. Its translation is CASSQEGRGVGNQPQHF.

At least ten counts were recorded for this clonotype. This sequence joins TRBV18 and TRBJ1-2; D remains unclear. Germline loops: CDR1 KGHSH, CDR2 LQKENI. The CDR3 sequence is 11 residues long. Trimming left V 3 bases short and J 8 bases short, with 7 bases between. The CDR3 sequence is CASSPGEGYTF. The CDR3 DNA sequence: TGTGCCAGCTCACCTGGGGAGGGCTACACCTTC.

V and J are TRBV7-2 and TRBJ2-1; TRBD2 is a possible D gene (6 bases). The CDR3 consists of 15 residues. Trimming cost V 5 bases and J 5 bases, with 16 bases left between them. Germline lookup yields CDR1 SGHTA and CDR2 FQGNSA. As DNA, the CDR3 is TGTGCCAGCAGCGGCCGGGGACTGCCACACAATGAGCAGTTCTTC. Its translation: CASSGRGLPHNEQFF. Full variable domain (remainder filled in from reference TRBV7-2 and TRBJ2-1): GAGVSQSPSNKVTEKGKDVELRCDPISGHTALYWYRQSLGQGLEFLIYFQGNSAPDKSGLPSDRFSAERTGGSVSTLTIQRTQQEDSAVYLCASSGRGLPHNEQFFGPGTRLTVL.

The chain is built from TRBV29-1 and TRBJ2-7, with a tentative D call TRBD1 (5 bases). The V gene's germline CDR1 is SQVTM and CDR2 ANQGSEA. Trimming left V 6 bases short and J 0 bases short, with 9 bases between. The CDR3 has 12 amino acids. The CDR3 protein is CSVTESSYEQYF. The CDR3 DNA reads TGCAGCGTGACAGAGAGCTCCTACGAGCAGTACTTC.

This clonotype was recorded at least ten times. The V call is TRBV2, the J call TRBJ2-3; TRBD2 matches 9 bases. The germline V gene has CDR1 SNHLY and CDR2 FYNNEI. With 5 bases clipped from V and 1 base from J, the junction kept 7 bases outside the gene matches. This CDR3 comprises 16 residues. The CDR3 region is CASSPPTSGGTDTQYF. The CDR3 coding sequence is TGTGCCAGCAGTCCCCCGACTAGCGGAGGCACAGATACGCAGTATTTT.

In its sample, this clonotype was seen many times. The gene calls are TRBV7-3 and TRBJ1-1; D possibly corresponds to TRBD1 (6 bases). Germline loops: CDR1 SGHTA, CDR2 FQGTGA. The V end lost 5 bases, the J end lost 1 base, and 8 bases lay between the germline ends. The CDR3 consists of 13 residues. CDR3 in DNA: TGTGCCAGCAGCCGACAGGAGAACACTGAAGCTTTCTTT. Translation gives CASSRQENTEAFF.

This clonotype was counted at least ten times. The chain has TRBV2 and TRBJ2-3, with TRBD2 as a possible D gene (6 bases). The CDR3 consists of 16 residues. Trimming shortened V by 5 bases and J by 0 bases, and 15 bases separated the two germline ends. The germline CDR1 and CDR2 sequences are SNHLY and FYNNEI. The CDR3 loop is CASSWDGDSSTDTQYF. The CDR3 bases are TGTGCCAGCAGTTGGGATGGGGACTCCAGCACAGATACGCAGTATTTT.

A few counts support this clonotype. In DNA, the CDR3 is TGTGCCAGTACTTTTGGGGGATACAATGAGCAGTTCTTC. As protein: CASTFGGYNEQFF. The chain recombines TRBV19 with TRBJ2-1, with D perhaps TRBD1 or TRBD2 (5 bases each). Trimming cost V 7 bases and J 4 bases, with 11 bases left between them. The CDR3 extends over 13 amino acids. Germline CDR1 LNHDA, CDR2 SQIVND (reference sequence).

Remarks on this clonotype: A read error is possible here, since a much larger clone lies one base away. The genes are TRBV7-9 and TRBJ2-1; 7 bases map to TRBD1. Germline values: CDR1 SEHNR, CDR2 FQNEAQ (reference sequence). This CDR3 has 14 amino acids. The CDR3 DNA follows: TGTGCCAGCAGACCGGGACAGAGTTCCCATGAGCAGTCCTTC. Encoded protein: CASRPGQSSHEQSF. Using reference TRBV7-9 and TRBJ2-1 for the parts outside the CDR3, the full variable domain is DTGVSQNPRHKITKRGQNVTFRCDPISEHNRLYWYRQTLGQGPEFLTYFQNEAQLEKSRLLSDRFSAERPKGSFSTLEIQRTEQGDSAMYLCASRPGQSSHEQSFGPGTRLTVL.

In its sample, this clonotype was seen many times. This chain links TRBV24-1 with TRBJ2-7; 10 nucleotides agree with TRBD2. CDR3 length equals 17 residues. Trimming removed 7 bases from V and 0 bases from J; junction bases left unmatched: 11. CDR1 is KGHDR and CDR2 is SFDVKD in the germline V gene. For the CDR3, the DNA is TGTGCCACCAGCGCCGGTGGGGGACTAGCGTCCTCCTACGAGCAGTACTTC. It yields the protein CATSAGGGLASSYEQYF.

This clonotype was recorded a few times. The chain couples TRBV4-1 to TRBJ2-1, with TRBD2 matching 9 bases. Germline-derived CDR1 and CDR2 are MGHRA and YSYEKL. The CDR3 loop spans 16 amino acids. J gave up 7 bases and V 4 bases, and 11 bases lay outside the gene matches. The DNA for the CDR3 is TGCGCCAGCAGCCCGCAGCGGGAGGATCGGCGGAATGAGCAGTTCTTC. It encodes CASSPQREDRRNEQFF.

This chain uses TRBV4-1 with TRBJ1-1; no definite D call. Trimming took 3 bases from V and 4 from J, leaving 9 bases between them. The CDR3 runs to 13 residues. Germline V gene data show CDR1 as MGHRA and CDR2 as YSYEKL. Here the CDR3 reads CASSQSQATEAFF. CDR3 DNA sequence: TGCGCCAGCAGCCAGAGCCAGGCCACTGAAGCTTTCTTT.

This clonotype was observed at least ten times. The CDR3 bases are TGCGCCAGCAGTCTCGAAGTTACGGGGAATCAGCCCCAGCATTTT. Encoded protein: CASSLEVTGNQPQHF. The V gene is TRBV10-2, the J gene TRBJ1-5, with D uncertain. This CDR3 comprises 15 residues. With 5 bases removed from V and 4 bases from J, the gap between germline ends came to 15 bases. Germline assignment: CDR1 WSHSY and CDR2 SAAADI.

CDR3 loop: CASSVGGFISDTQYF. The CDR3 nucleotides are TGTGCCAGCAGCGTAGGGGGTTTTATTTCGGATACGCAGTATTTT. The V call is TRBV9, the J call TRBJ2-3; D unclear. The germline gives CDR1 SGDLS, CDR2 YYNGEE. This CDR3 spans 15 amino acids. Trimming stripped 0 bases from V and 6 bases from J, with 14 bases between.

This clonotype was found many times. The rearrangement joins TRBV5-8 to TRBJ2-1; 12 bases map to TRBD1. CDR3 size: 16 residues. Per germline, CDR1 SGHTS and CDR2 YDEGEE. V lost 4 bases to trimming and J lost 6 bases; unmatched junction nucleotides: 8. The chain's CDR3 is CASSLGTGGWGNEQFF. CDR3 bases: TGTGCCAGCAGCCTGGGGACAGGGGGCTGGGGCAATGAGCAGTTCTTC.

This clonotype has at least ten counts. The genes are TRBV3-1 and TRBJ2-5; D might be TRBD2 (5 bases). CDR3 size: 14 residues. Trimming removed 3 bases at V and 4 bases at J, with 12 bases between. CDR1 and CDR2 from the germline V gene are LGHDT and YNNKEL (reference sequence). Written as DNA, the CDR3 is TGTGCCAGCAGCCACCAAGCGGAAGGAGAGACCCAGTACTTC. It translates to CASSHQAEGETQYF.

The table lists this clonotype with many counts. This sequence joins TRBV29-1 and TRBJ2-6, with D uncertain. CDR1 is SQVTM and CDR2 is ANQGSEA in the germline V gene. This CDR3 has 13 residues. V lost 5 bases, J lost 0 bases, and 5 bases lay in between. CDR3 in DNA: TGCAGCGTTAGGGACTCTGGGGCCAACGTCCTGACTTTC. Translating it yields CSVRDSGANVLTF.

V usage is TRBV25-1 and J usage is TRBJ2-5; 7 bases line up with TRBD1. There are 13 residues in the CDR3. CDR1 is MGHDK and CDR2 is SYGVNS in the germline V gene. Losses at the gene ends were 5 bases for V and 4 bases for J; bases not matched to a gene: 4. The CDR3 reads CASSRQGPETQYF. CDR3 coding DNA: TGTGCCAGCAGTAGACAGGGACCAGAGACCCAGTACTTC.

The chain recombines TRBV18 with TRBJ2-5, with D uncertain. The V end was cut by 2 bases, the J end by 2 bases, with 9 bases between. The length of the CDR3 is 14 residues. Germline loops: CDR1 KGHSH, CDR2 LQKENI. This CDR3 reads CASSPRVAQETQYF. In DNA, the CDR3 is TGTGCCAGCTCACCAAGAGTAGCTCAAGAGACCCAGTACTTC.

This clonotype has a handful of counts. The rearrangement uses TRBV27 and TRBJ2-1; D assignment may be TRBD1 or TRBD2 (5 bases each). The CDR3 runs 15 residues. Germline CDR1 is MNHEY and CDR2 is SMNVEV (reference sequence). With 6 bases removed from V and 3 bases from J, the gap between germline ends came to 15 bases. The CDR3 nucleotides are TGTGCCAGCAGCCCCCCGGGGCCAGACTACAATGAGCAGTTCTTC. It yields the protein CASSPPGPDYNEQFF.

Comment on this clonotype: One end of the junction varies from germline; a read error may be responsible. This chain links TRBV24-1 with TRBJ2-1, with 9 bases lining up with TRBD1. Germline CDR1 KGHDR, CDR2 SFDVKD. This CDR3 contains 16 residues. The CDR3 here is CATGDLLGTGNNEQFF. The CDR3 DNA is TGTGCCACCGGTGATTTGCTAGGGACAGGGAACAATGAGCAGTTCTTC.